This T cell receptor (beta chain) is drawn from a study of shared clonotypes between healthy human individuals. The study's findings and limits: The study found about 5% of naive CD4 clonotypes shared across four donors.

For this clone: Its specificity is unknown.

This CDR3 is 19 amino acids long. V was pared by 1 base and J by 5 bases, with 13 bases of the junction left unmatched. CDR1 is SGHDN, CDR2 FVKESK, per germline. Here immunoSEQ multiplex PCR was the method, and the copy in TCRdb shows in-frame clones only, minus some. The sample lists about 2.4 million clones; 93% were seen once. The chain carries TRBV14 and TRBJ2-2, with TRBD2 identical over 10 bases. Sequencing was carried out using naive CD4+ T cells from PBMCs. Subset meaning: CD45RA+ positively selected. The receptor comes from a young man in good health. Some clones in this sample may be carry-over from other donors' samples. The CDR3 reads CASSQGRWSGRAGTGELFF. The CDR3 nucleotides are TGTGCCAGCAGCCAAGGCCGATGGAGCGGGAGGGCCGGAACCGGGGAGCTGTTTTTT.